These T cell receptor beta chains were read from a single sample in a study of cytomegalovirus exposure and HLA in healthy donors. The data were produced by immunoSEQ multiplex PCR, yet TCRdb's version contains in-frame clones alone and is incomplete. Among some 120,000 clones listed, less than 85% were seen once. Sequencing was performed on PBMCs. Every receptor here comes from a man younger than 40 in good health and CMV-seronegative. Each CDR3 is given with its conserved first and last residue. The D gene is left open where the match is weak. Rows may omit the clone size; those that give it use once, few, many or a size class.

j_gene,d_gene,abundance,v_gene,CDR3nt,CDR3aa
TRBJ2-2,TRBD1,NA,TRBV29-1,TGCAGCGTGACAGGGGGCCGGGAGCTGTTTTTT,CSVTGGRELFF
TRBJ2-7,NA,NA,TRBV7-9,TGTGCCAGCAGCTTAACTACCTATCACGAGCAGTACTTC,CASSLTTYHEQYF
TRBJ1-2,NA,NA,TRBV5-1,TGCGCCAGCAGCTTGGAGGGGCAACCTAACTATGGCTACACCTTC,CASSLEGQPNYGYTF
TRBJ2-1,NA,NA,TRBV30,TGTGCCTTGAGTGTAACGGGAGTTATCTACAATGAGCAGTTCTTC,CALSVTGVIYNEQFF
TRBJ2-2,TRBD1,NA,TRBV28,TGTGCCAGCAGTTTATGGAACAGGGGCGAAACCGGGGAGCTGTTTTTT,CASSLWNRGETGELFF
TRBJ2-5,TRBD1,NA,TRBV5-1,TGCGCCAGCAGACGTACACCGGGACAGCAAGAGACCCAGTACTTC,CASRRTPGQQETQYF
TRBJ2-7,TRBD2,once,TRBV6-6,TGTGCCAGCAGTAGAAAGCGGGAGTCGGAGGAGCAGTACTTC,CASSRKRESEEQYF
TRBJ2-5,NA,NA,TRBV7-2,TGTGCCAGCAGCCGATATGAGGAGACCCAGTACTTC,CASSRYEETQYF
TRBJ2-7,NA,few,TRBV6-1,TGTGCCAGCACCTCCAGCCTGGGAGCCTACGAGCAGTACTTC,CASTSSLGAYEQYF
TRBJ2-3,TRBD2,NA,TRBV25-1,TGTGCCAGCAGTGGCGAGCGGGAGATCGCAGATACGCAGTATTTT,CASSGEREIADTQYF
TRBJ2-7,TRBD1,NA,TRBV28,TGTGCCAGCAGTTATTATCCGGGACAGATCCCCGAGCAGTACTTC,CASSYYPGQIPEQYF
TRBJ2-5,TRBD1,once,TRBV10-1,TGCGCCAGCAGCGGTGAGCCGGGACAGGGTCTTCAAGAGACCCAGTACTTC,CASSGEPGQGLQETQYF
TRBJ1-1,NA,NA,TRBV5-4,TGTGCCAGCAGCGGCGGGGAGGTTGAAGCTTTCTTT,CASSGGEVEAFF
TRBJ2-7,TRBD1,once,TRBV19,TGTGCCAGTAGTTACGGACAGGGGGTCACCTACGAGCAGTACTTC,CASSYGQGVTYEQYF
TRBJ2-7,NA,NA,TRBV6-5,TGTGCCAGCAGTTACTCAACCGTCACCTACGAGCAGTACTTC,CASSYSTVTYEQYF
TRBJ2-1,NA,few,TRBV7-9,TGTGCCAGCAGCTTACAGGGCAATGAGCAGTTCTTC,CASSLQGNEQFF
TRBJ2-2,TRBD2,once,TRBV19,TGTGCCAGTATCTGGCTAGCGGAACCTACTTTTAACACCGGGGAGCTGTTTTTT,CASIWLAEPTFNTGELFF
TRBJ2-7,NA,NA,TRBV7-9,TGTGCCAGCAGCCCACCCCCGGACATCTACGAGCAGTACTTC,CASSPPPDIYEQYF
TRBJ1-2,TRBD1,NA,TRBV19,TGTGCCAGTAGCGAGGGACAGCTCTATGGCTACACCTTC,CASSEGQLYGYTF
TRBJ1-1,TRBD1,NA,TRBV7-2,TGTGCCAGCAGCTCTGGACAGGGGGTTGATTTCTTT,CASSSGQGVDFF
TRBJ2-7,NA,NA,TRBV6-5,TGTGCCAGCAGTTACTCGAGCGACTACGAGCAGTATTTC,CASSYSSDYEQYF
TRBJ2-2,NA,NA,TRBV10-3,TGTGCCATCAGTGACGGACTGTCGAACACCGGGGAGCTGTTTTTT,CAISDGLSNTGELFF
TRBJ2-1,TRBD2,NA,TRBV5-1,TGCGCCAGCAGCTTCCTAGCGGGAGAGGTCTCTGAGCAGTTCTTC,CASSFLAGEVSEQFF
TRBJ2-3,NA,NA,TRBV5-6,TGTGCCAGCAGATCAGCCGCGGGGCCGCGCACAGATACGCAGTATTTT,CASRSAAGPRTDTQYF
TRBJ2-3,TRBD2,NA,TRBV7-8,TGTGCCAGCAGCGACTCTTCCTGGACTAGCTACACAGATACGCAGTATTTT,CASSDSSWTSYTDTQYF
TRBJ2-1,NA,few,TRBV15,TGTGCCACTCGATTAGACTTTTACAATGAGCAGTTCTTC,CATRLDFYNEQFF
TRBJ2-7,NA,NA,TRBV27,TGTGCCAGCGGACAACCCTACGAGCAGTACTTC,CASGQPYEQYF
TRBJ2-7,TRBD1,NA,TRBV7-2,TGTGCCAGCAGCTCAACATGGACAGGGGGATACGAGCAGTACTTC,CASSSTWTGGYEQYF
TRBJ2-7,NA,NA,TRBV5-6,TGTGCCAGCAGCTTGGTCGGGAGAACCTACGAGCAGTACTTC,CASSLVGRTYEQYF
TRBJ2-7,TRBD2,NA,TRBV4-1,TGCGCCAGCAGCCTTAGAGCGGGAGCAGGCGAGCAGTACTTC,CASSLRAGAGEQYF
TRBJ2-7,TRBD2,NA,TRBV28,TGTGCCAGCAGTTTAGTAGCGGGGTTTTACGAGCAGTACTTC,CASSLVAGFYEQYF
TRBJ2-1,NA,NA,TRBV7-2,TGTGCCAGCAGCCAACACAGGGAAAATGAGCAGTTCTTC,CASSQHRENEQFF
TRBJ2-5,TRBD2,NA,TRBV5-1,TGCGCCAGCAGCTTTTTAGGTAGCGGGTCGCAAGAGACCCAGTACTTC,CASSFLGSGSQETQYF
TRBJ1-2,NA,few,TRBV11-3,TGTGCCAGCAGCTTAGAAGGGCGGGGGGGCGTCTATGGCTACCCCTTC,CASSLEGRGGVYGYPF
TRBJ2-3,NA,NA,TRBV5-4,TGTGCCAGCAGCTTGGGGGGCGTTAGGACAGATACGCAGTATTTT,CASSLGGVRTDTQYF
TRBJ2-3,TRBD1,NA,TRBV5-1,TGCGCCAGCAGTAGGGACAGTCCCCAAGATACGCAGTATTTT,CASSRDSPQDTQYF
TRBJ1-6,NA,NA,TRBV25-1,TGTGCCAGCAGTGAATATACAGGGAATTCACCCCTCCACTTT,CASSEYTGNSPLHF
TRBJ1-2,NA,NA,TRBV9,TGTGCCAGCAGCGTAGAGGCGGACTATGGCTACACCTTC,CASSVEADYGYTF
TRBJ2-1,TRBD1,NA,TRBV7-2,TGTGCCAGCAGCTCCCAATCCGGGACAGGGAACTACAATGAGCAGTTCTTC,CASSSQSGTGNYNEQFF
TRBJ2-7,NA,once,TRBV29-1,TGCAGCGTTGAAGTGGGGGGCGAGCAGTACTTC,CSVEVGGEQYF
TRBJ2-3,TRBD1,NA,TRBV30,TGTGCCTGGAATCCGGGACAGGGCGTGCATACGCAGTATTTT,CAWNPGQGVHTQYF